Here is one T cell receptor (beta chain) with its context. What it binds is unknown. Per germline, CDR1 SGHRS and CDR2 YFSETQ. V was shortened by 2 bases and J by 1 base, with 9 bases between the two germline ends. This CDR3 is built from 14 residues. This specimen comes from a study of T cell responses to AZD1222 COVID-19 vaccine. The data were produced by immunoSEQ multiplex PCR, yet TCRdb's version contains in-frame clones alone and is incomplete. The table lists 130,000 or so clones, approximately 90% of them singletons. Findings of the study overall: Spike as a whole was targeted by vaccine-associated CD4 TCRs, dominant at 160-218 and 743-854. White British people made up most donors, females outnumbered males, and clonal diversity was possibly underestimated.

The chain has TRBV5-1 and TRBJ1-1; perhaps TRBD1 as D (5 bases). The sequence came from an adult who received the AZD1222 COVID-19 vaccine. The specimen was peripheral blood, collected 28 days after the second AZD1222 dose. CDR3 region: CASSFRGENTEAFF. CDR3 sequence (DNA): TGCGCCAGCAGCTTTAGGGGAGAGAACACTGAAGCTTTCTTT.